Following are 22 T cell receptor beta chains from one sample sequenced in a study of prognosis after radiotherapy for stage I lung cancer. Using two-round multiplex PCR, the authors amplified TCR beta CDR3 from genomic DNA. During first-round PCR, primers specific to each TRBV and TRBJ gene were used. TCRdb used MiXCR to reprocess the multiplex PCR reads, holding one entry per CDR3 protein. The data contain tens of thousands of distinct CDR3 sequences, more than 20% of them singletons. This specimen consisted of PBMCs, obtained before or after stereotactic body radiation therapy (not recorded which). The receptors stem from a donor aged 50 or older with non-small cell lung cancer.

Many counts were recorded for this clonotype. DNA for the CDR3: TGTGCCAGCAGTTTAACTAGCGGGGTCTACGAGCAGTACTTC. The encoded protein is CASSLTSGVYEQYF. J is TRBJ2-7 and V is TRBV28; 10 nucleotides align to TRBD2. Trimming removed 2 bases from V and 3 bases from J; junction bases left unmatched: 1. The CDR3 runs 14 residues. The germline V gene encodes CDR1 MDHEN and CDR2 SYDVKM.

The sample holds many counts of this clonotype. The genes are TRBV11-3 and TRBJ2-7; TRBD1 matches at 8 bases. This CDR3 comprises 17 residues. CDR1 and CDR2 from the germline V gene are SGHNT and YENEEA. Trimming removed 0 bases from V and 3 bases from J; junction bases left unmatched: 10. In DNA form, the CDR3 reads TGTGCCAGCAGCTTAGAGGACAGGGTAAGATCTGGCTACGAGCAGTACTTC. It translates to CASSLEDRVRSGYEQYF.

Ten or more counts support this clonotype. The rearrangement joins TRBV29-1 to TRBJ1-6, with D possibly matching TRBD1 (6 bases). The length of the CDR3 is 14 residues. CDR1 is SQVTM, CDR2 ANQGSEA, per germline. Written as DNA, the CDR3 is TGCAGTGTTCGGGACAACTCCTATAATTCACCCCTCCACTTT. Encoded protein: CSVRDNSYNSPLHF.

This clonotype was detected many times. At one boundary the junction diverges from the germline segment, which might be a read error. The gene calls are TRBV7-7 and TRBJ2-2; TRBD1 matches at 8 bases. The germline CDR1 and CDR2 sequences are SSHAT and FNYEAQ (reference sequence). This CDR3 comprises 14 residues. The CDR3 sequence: CASSLTGGTGELFF. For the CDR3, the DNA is TGTGCTAGCAGCTTAACAGGGGGGACCGGGGAGCTGTTTTTT.

This CDR3 is CASSPPTGNYGYTF. CDR3 nucleotide sequence: TGTGCCAGCAGCCCACCCACCGGTAACTATGGCTACACCTTC. The rearrangement links TRBV28 to TRBJ1-2; no clear D gene. The CDR3 runs 14 residues. Germline V CDR1 and CDR2: MDHEN, SYDVKM. Trimming took 6 bases from V and 1 from J, leaving 12 bases between them.

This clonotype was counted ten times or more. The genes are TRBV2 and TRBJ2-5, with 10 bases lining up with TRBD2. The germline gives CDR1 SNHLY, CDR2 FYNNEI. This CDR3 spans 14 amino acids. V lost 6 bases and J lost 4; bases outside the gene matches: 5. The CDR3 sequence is CASRKAGGRETQYF. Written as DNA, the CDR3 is TGTGCCAGCAGAAAAGCGGGGGGGCGAGAGACCCAGTACTTC.

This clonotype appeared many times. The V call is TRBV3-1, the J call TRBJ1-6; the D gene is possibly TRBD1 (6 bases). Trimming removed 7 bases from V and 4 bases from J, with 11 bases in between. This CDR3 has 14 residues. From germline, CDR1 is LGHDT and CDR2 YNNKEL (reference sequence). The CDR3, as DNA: TGTGCCAGCACTCACGGACAGTATAATTCACCCCTCCACTTT. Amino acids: CASTHGQYNSPLHF.

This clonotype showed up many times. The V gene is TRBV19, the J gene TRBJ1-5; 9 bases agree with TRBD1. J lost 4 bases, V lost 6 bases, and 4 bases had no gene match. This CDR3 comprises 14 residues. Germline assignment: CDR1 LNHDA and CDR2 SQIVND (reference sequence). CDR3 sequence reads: CASRIDRGNQPQHF. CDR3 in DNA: TGTGCCAGTAGGATCGACAGGGGGAATCAGCCCCAGCATTTT.

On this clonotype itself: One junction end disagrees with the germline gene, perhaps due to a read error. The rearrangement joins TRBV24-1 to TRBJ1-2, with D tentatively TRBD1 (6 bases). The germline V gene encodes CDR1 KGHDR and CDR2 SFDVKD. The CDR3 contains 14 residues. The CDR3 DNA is TGTGGCACCAGTGGTTTCAGGGGAACGAGTGGCTACACCTTC. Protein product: CGTSGFRGTSGYTF.

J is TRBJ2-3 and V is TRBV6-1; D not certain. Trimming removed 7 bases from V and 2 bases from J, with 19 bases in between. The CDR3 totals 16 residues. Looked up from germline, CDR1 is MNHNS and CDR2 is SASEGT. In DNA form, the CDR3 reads TGTGCCAGCACCATGGAAGCCCTACTTATCACAGATACGCAGTATTTT. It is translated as CASTMEALLITDTQYF.

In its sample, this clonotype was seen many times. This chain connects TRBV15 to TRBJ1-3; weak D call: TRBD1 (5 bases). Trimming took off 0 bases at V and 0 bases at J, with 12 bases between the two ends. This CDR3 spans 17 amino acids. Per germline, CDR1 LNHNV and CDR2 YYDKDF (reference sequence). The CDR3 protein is CATSRDLTGGSGNTIYF. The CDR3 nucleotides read TGTGCCACCAGCAGAGATCTTACAGGAGGCTCTGGAAACACCATATATTTT. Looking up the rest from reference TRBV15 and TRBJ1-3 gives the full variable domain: DAMVIQNPRYQVTQFGKPVTLSCSQTLNHNVMYWYQQKSSQAPKLLFHYYDKDFNNEADTPDNFQSRRPNTSFCFLDIRSPGLGDTAMYLCATSRDLTGGSGNTIYFGEGSWLTVV.

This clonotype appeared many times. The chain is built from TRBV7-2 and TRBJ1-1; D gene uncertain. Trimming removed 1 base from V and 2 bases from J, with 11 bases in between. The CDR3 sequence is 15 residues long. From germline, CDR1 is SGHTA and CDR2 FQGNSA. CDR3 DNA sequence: TGTGCCAGCAGCTTAGGAGACAAGGCCAACACTGAAGCTTTCTTT. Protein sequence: CASSLGDKANTEAFF.

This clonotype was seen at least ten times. CDR3 bases: TGTGCCAGCAGAGGAACGTCACCGGGACACTACGAGCAGTACTTC. Translation: CASRGTSPGHYEQYF. The chain has TRBV11-2 and TRBJ2-7; maybe TRBD1 (6 bases). This CDR3 spans 15 amino acids. In germline, CDR1 is SGHAT, CDR2 FQNNGV. Trimming shortened V by 6 bases and J by 3 bases, and 18 bases separated the two germline ends.

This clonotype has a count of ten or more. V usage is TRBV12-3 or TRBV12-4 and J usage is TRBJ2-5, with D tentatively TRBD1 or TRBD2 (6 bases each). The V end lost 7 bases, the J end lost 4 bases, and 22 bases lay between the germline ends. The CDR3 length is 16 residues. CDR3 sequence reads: CASTRGARGVGETQYF. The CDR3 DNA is TGTGCCAGCACCCGCGGAGCTAGGGGGGTCGGAGAGACCCAGTACTTC.

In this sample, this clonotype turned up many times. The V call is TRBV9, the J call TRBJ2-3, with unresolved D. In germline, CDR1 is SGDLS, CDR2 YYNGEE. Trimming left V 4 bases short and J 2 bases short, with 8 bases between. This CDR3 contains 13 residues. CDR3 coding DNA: TGTGCCAGCAGCCTCCGCTACACAGATACGCAGTATTTT. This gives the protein CASSLRYTDTQYF. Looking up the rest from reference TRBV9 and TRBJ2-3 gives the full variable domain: DSGVTQTPKHLITATGQRVTLRCSPRSGDLSVYWYQQSLDQGLQFLIQYYNGEERAKGNILERFSAQQFPDLHSELNLSSLELGDSALYFCASSLRYTDTQYFGPGTRLTVL.

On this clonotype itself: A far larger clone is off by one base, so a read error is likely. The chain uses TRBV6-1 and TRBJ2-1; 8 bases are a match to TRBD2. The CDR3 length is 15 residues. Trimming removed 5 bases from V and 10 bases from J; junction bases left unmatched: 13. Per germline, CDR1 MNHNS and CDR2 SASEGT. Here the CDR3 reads CASSLLGGGPGEQFF. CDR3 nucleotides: TGTGCCAGCAGTCTCCTCGGGGGGGGGCCCGGGGAGCAGTTCTTC.

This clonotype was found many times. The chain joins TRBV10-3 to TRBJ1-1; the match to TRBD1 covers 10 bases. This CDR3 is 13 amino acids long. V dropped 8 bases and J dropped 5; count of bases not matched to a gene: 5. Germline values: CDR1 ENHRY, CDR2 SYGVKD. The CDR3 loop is CAILGTGATEAFF. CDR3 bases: TGTGCCATCCTTGGGACAGGGGCGACTGAAGCTTTCTTT.

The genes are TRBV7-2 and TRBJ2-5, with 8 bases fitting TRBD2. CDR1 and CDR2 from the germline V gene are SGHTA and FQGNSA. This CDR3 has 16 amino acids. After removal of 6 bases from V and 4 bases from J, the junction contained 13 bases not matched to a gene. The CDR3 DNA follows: TGTGCCAGCAGATCAAAAAGCGGGGGCGGGGGAGAGACCCAGTACTTC. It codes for CASRSKSGGGGETQYF.

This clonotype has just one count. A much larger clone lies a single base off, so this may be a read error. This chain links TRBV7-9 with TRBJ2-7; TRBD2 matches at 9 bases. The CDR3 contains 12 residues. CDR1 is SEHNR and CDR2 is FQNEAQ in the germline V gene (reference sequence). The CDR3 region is CVSGRGGYEQYF. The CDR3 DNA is TGTGTCAGCGGGCGGGGGGGCTACGAGCAGTACTTC.

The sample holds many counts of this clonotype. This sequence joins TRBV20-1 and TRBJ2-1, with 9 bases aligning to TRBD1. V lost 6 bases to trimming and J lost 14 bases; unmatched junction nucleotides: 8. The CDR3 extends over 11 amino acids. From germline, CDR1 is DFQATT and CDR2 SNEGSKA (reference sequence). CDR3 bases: TGCAGTGCCCCTGACAGGGGGAAAAAGTTCTTC. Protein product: CSAPDRGKKFF.

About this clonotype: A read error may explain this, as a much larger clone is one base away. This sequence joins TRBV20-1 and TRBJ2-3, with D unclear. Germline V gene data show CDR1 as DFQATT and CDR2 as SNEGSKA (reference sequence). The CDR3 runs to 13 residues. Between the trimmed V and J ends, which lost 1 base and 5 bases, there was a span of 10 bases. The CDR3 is CSARVGSVDTQYF. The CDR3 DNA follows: TGCAGTGCTAGAGTGGGGTCCGTAGATACGCAGTATTTT.

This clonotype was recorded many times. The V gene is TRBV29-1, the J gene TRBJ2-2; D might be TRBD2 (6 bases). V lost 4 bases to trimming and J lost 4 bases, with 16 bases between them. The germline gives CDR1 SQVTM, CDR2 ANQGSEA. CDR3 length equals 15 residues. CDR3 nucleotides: TGCAGCGTTGGTCCAGGAGGGCGCGGCACCGGGGAGCTGTTTTTT. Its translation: CSVGPGGRGTGELFF.